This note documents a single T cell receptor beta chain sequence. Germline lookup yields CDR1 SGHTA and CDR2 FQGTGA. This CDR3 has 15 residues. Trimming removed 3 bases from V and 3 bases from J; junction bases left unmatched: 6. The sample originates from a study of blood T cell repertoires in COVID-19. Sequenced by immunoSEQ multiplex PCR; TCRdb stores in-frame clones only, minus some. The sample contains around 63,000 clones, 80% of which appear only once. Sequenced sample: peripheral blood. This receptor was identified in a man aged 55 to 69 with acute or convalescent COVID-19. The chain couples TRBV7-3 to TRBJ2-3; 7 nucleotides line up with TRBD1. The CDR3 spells CASSLTGIGTDTQYF. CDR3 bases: TGTGCCAGCAGCTTGACAGGGATCGGAACAGATACGCAGTATTTT.